This passage covers 25 T cell receptor beta chains from one sample sequenced in a study of cytomegalovirus exposure and HLA in healthy donors. The PCR contained 60 Vbeta and 13 Jbeta primers. This table comes from immunoSEQ multiplex PCR, and its TCRdb copy is limited to in-frame clones, with some not included. This table holds over 70,000 clones, about 66% found once. The sample comprised PBMCs. These receptors all stem from a man aged 25-45 years in good health and CMV-seronegative.

This clone is a singleton in its sample. The CDR3 DNA reads TGTGCCAGCTTACCAGAAATTAACACTGAAGCTTTCTTT. It specifies CASLPEINTEAFF. The gene calls are TRBV2 and TRBJ1-1, with D uncertain. The germline V gene encodes CDR1 SNHLY and CDR2 FYNNEI. CDR3 size: 13 residues. V lost 8 bases and J 2 bases, leaving 12 bases between the germline ends.

This chain connects TRBV7-6 to TRBJ2-1; tentatively, D is TRBD2 (6 bases). CDR1 is SGHVS, CDR2 FNYEAQ, per germline. V was pared by 6 bases and J by 8 bases, with 14 bases between. This CDR3 is 13 amino acids long. The CDR3 DNA reads TGTGCCAGCAGTCTCGGGGGAGGCGATGAGCAGTTCTTC. This translates into CASSLGGGDEQFF.

The chain joins TRBV9 to TRBJ2-1; TRBD2 matches at 8 bases. J gave up 4 bases and V 0 bases, and 6 bases lay outside the gene matches. This CDR3 is built from 16 residues. The V gene's germline CDR1 is SGDLS and CDR2 YYNGEE. The CDR3 loop reads CASSVEKAGVYNEQFF. CDR3 sequence (DNA): TGTGCCAGCAGCGTAGAAAAAGCGGGAGTGTACAATGAGCAGTTCTTC.

CDR3 amino acids: CASSSQGVTEAFF. For the CDR3, the DNA is TGTGCCAGTAGTTCCCAGGGGGTCACTGAAGCTTTCTTT. The chain links TRBV19 to TRBJ1-1; 7 bases line up with TRBD1. Germline loops: CDR1 LNHDA, CDR2 SQIVND (reference sequence). The trim removed 5 bases at V and 4 bases at J, leaving 4 bases unmatched. The CDR3 sequence is 13 residues long.

The V call is TRBV30, the J call TRBJ1-1, with D uncertain. Germline V lookup: CDR1 GTSNPN, CDR2 SVGIG (reference sequence). This CDR3 comprises 12 residues. Trimming removed 1 base from V and 4 bases from J, with 7 bases in between. CDR3: CAWSATSTEAFF. CDR3 nucleotides: TGTGCCTGGAGTGCAACTAGCACTGAAGCTTTCTTT.

This CDR3 reads CASSGYGTVYQETQYF. The DNA for the CDR3 is TGTGCCAGCAGTGGGTACGGGACAGTGTACCAAGAGACCCAGTACTTC. The chain employs TRBV6-1 and TRBJ2-5; TRBD1 matches 7 bases. Germline loops: CDR1 MNHNS, CDR2 SASEGT. CDR3 size: 16 residues. V dropped 4 bases and J dropped 0; count of bases not matched to a gene: 8.

V usage is TRBV7-2 and J usage is TRBJ1-3; D may be TRBD1 (5 bases). This CDR3 comprises 14 residues. Trimming took off 8 bases at V and 2 bases at J, with 13 bases between the two ends. Germline CDR1 is SGHTA and CDR2 is FQGNSA. CDR3 nucleotides: TGTGCCAGCCGGGGGACTACGGCTGGAAACACCATATATTTT. It translates to CASRGTTAGNTIYF.

V gene TRBV10-1 combines with J gene TRBJ2-2; a possible D gene is TRBD1 (7 bases). The CDR3 runs 16 residues. In germline, CDR1 is WNHNN, CDR2 SYGVQD (reference sequence). V was cut by 3 bases and J by 6 bases, with 17 bases left in between. CDR3 in amino acids: CASSDLGQEGSGELFF. The CDR3 bases are TGCGCCAGCAGTGACTTAGGACAGGAGGGATCCGGGGAGCTGTTTTTT.

The table lists this clone with a few counts. The V and J genes are TRBV5-4 and TRBJ2-7; D gene uncertain. This CDR3 contains 16 residues. Germline values: CDR1 SGHNT, CDR2 YYREEE (reference sequence). V lost 1 base and J lost 2, with 16 bases in between. DNA of the CDR3: TGTGCCAGCAGCTTGCAATCGGTAATCTATCCCTACGAGCAGTACTTC. This gives the protein CASSLQSVIYPYEQYF.

The chain has TRBV6-5 and TRBJ1-4; D unresolved. This CDR3 region has 15 residues. Germline assignment: CDR1 MNHEY and CDR2 SVGAGI. Trimming pared 0 bases from V and 5 bases from J, leaving 10 bases between. CDR3: CASSYSSEDNEKLFF. In nucleotides, the CDR3 is TGTGCCAGCAGTTACTCGAGCGAAGACAATGAAAAACTGTTTTTT.

Only a few counts were recorded for this clone. The rearrangement joins TRBV7-2 to TRBJ2-5, with unresolved D. Trimming took off 2 bases at V and 5 bases at J, with 9 bases between the two ends. Germline CDR1 reads SGHTA; CDR2 reads FQGNSA. The CDR3 covers 13 residues. This CDR3 is CASSLIPQETQYF. The CDR3, as DNA: TGTGCCAGCAGCTTAATTCCACAGGAGACCCAGTACTTC. Variable domain in full (rest from reference TRBV7-2 and TRBJ2-5): GAGVSQSPSNKVTEKGKDVELRCDPISGHTALYWYRQSLGQGLEFLIYFQGNSAPDKSGLPSDRFSAERTGGSVSTLTIQRTQQEDSAVYLCASSLIPQETQYFGPGTRLLVL.

This clone was seen a handful of times. The chain joins TRBV29-1 to TRBJ2-7; unclear D gene. The CDR3 runs 12 residues. V was shortened by 3 bases and J by 3 bases, with 9 bases between the two germline ends. Looked up from germline, CDR1 is SQVTM and CDR2 is ANQGSEA. CDR3 sequence (DNA): TGCAGCGTTGAGACAAGAAACTACGAGCAGTACTTC. It is translated as CSVETRNYEQYF.

In DNA form, the CDR3 reads TGTGCCAGCAAAGGTGGCAGGGGGCAAAAGAACACCGGGGAGCTGTTTTTT. Its protein is CASKGGRGQKNTGELFF. The J gene is TRBJ2-2, the V gene TRBV25-1, with 8 positions matching TRBD1. Germline loops: CDR1 MGHDK, CDR2 SYGVNS. CDR3 length equals 17 residues. J lost 1 base, V lost 7 bases, and 11 bases had no gene match.

The V gene is TRBV5-1, the J gene TRBJ1-6; D may be TRBD1 (6 bases). V gave up 4 bases and J gave up 7 bases, with 6 bases separating them. The germline CDR1 and CDR2 sequences are SGHRS and YFSETQ. The length of the CDR3 is 12 residues. CDR3 protein: CASSTGNSPLHF. As DNA, the CDR3 is TGCGCCAGCAGCACAGGGAATTCACCCCTCCACTTT.

This clone appeared a single time. The chain combines TRBV27 with TRBJ2-7; D gene unclear. CDR3 length equals 13 residues. Looked up from germline, CDR1 is MNHEY and CDR2 is SMNVEV (reference sequence). V was shortened by 6 bases and J by 0 bases, with 9 bases between the two germline ends. CDR3 bases: TGTGCCAGCAGATCAGGAAGCTCCTACGAGCAGTACTTC. The encoded protein is CASRSGSSYEQYF.

The chain is built from TRBV9 and TRBJ2-7; D unresolved. This CDR3 is 14 amino acids long. V shed 2 bases and J shed 0 bases, with 9 bases lying between them. Germline CDR1 SGDLS, CDR2 YYNGEE. CDR3 region: CASSVDWNSYEQYF. CDR3 in DNA: TGTGCCAGCAGCGTTGACTGGAACTCCTACGAGCAGTACTTC.

The chain joins TRBV2 to TRBJ1-1; D is ambiguous. Germline V gene lookup returns CDR1 SNHLY and CDR2 FYNNEI. The V end was cut by 7 bases, the J end by 0 bases, with 3 bases between. The CDR3 covers 11 residues. The CDR3 here is CASTLNTEAFF. The CDR3 region has the DNA TGTGCCAGCACTCTGAACACTGAAGCTTTCTTT. Supplemented by reference TRBV2 and TRBJ1-1, the full variable domain reads EPEVTQTPSHQVTQMGQEVILRCVPISNHLYFYWYRQILGQKVEFLVSFYNNEISEKSEIFDDQFSVERPDGSNFTLKIRSTKLEDSAMYFCASTLNTEAFFGQGTRLTVV.

The chain has TRBV25-1 and TRBJ2-7; TRBD1 agrees at 10 bases. J lost 3 bases, V lost 5 bases, and 7 bases had no gene match. CDR3 length: 15 amino acids. Germline CDR1 reads MGHDK; CDR2 reads SYGVNS. The CDR3 coding sequence is TGTGCCAGCAGTAGAGCGGGACAGGGGAACTACGAGCAGTACTTC. Protein sequence: CASSRAGQGNYEQYF.

The chain links TRBV9 to TRBJ1-1; 7 bases are shared with TRBD1. The CDR3 sequence is 15 residues long. Germline V lookup: CDR1 SGDLS, CDR2 YYNGEE. Trimming removed 4 bases from V and 6 bases from J; junction bases left unmatched: 12. Here the CDR3 reads CASSYTGTDGAEAFF. CDR3 nucleotides: TGTGCCAGCAGCTACACCGGGACAGATGGAGCTGAAGCTTTCTTT.

This clone is labeled as medium-sized. The rearrangement joins TRBV7-2 to TRBJ2-2, with TRBD1 matching over 11 bases. The CDR3 is 16 residues long. V gave up 2 bases and J gave up 6 bases; unmatched junction bases: 5. Per germline, CDR1 SGHTA and CDR2 FQGNSA. The CDR3 loop reads CASSLRGQGVPGELFF. The DNA for the CDR3 is TGTGCCAGCAGCTTACGGGGACAGGGGGTGCCCGGGGAGCTGTTTTTT.

The rearrangement links TRBV16 to TRBJ1-2; D gene uncertain. This CDR3 region has 14 residues. Trimming removed 0 bases at V and 4 bases at J, with 9 bases between. Germline CDR1 and CDR2: KGHSY and FQNENV. As DNA, the CDR3 is TGTGCCAGCAGCCAATCTGCAGATTTCTATGGCTACACCTTC. Its translation: CASSQSADFYGYTF.

This chain joins TRBV13 and TRBJ1-2; D uncertain. V shed 0 bases and J shed 4 bases, with 9 bases lying between them. CDR3 length equals 14 residues. Germline-derived CDR1 and CDR2 are PRHDT and FYEKMQ (reference sequence). CDR3 loop: CASSLGSETYGYTF. For the CDR3, the DNA is TGTGCCAGCAGCTTAGGTTCAGAAACCTATGGCTACACCTTC.

This clone was recorded once. The V call is TRBV19, the J call TRBJ2-7, with 7 positions matching TRBD2. The V gene end was trimmed by 7 bases and the J gene end by 5 bases; junction bases not matched to a gene: 8. The CDR3 extends over 13 amino acids. Per the germline V gene, CDR1 is LNHDA and CDR2 is SQIVND (reference sequence). This CDR3 reads CASTSGGSNEQYF. DNA of the CDR3: TGTGCCAGTACCTCGGGGGGATCGAACGAGCAGTACTTC. Based on the CDR3 plus reference TRBV19 and TRBJ2-7, the full variable domain is DGGITQSPKYLFRKEGQNVTLSCEQNLNHDAMYWYRQDPGQGLRLIYYSQIVNDFQKGDIAEGYSVSREKKESFPLTVTSAQKNPTAFYLCASTSGGSNEQYFGPGTRLTVT.

The genes are TRBV5-1 and TRBJ1-3, with a possible D match to TRBD1 (6 bases). The CDR3 length is 14 residues. The V end lost 0 bases, the J end lost 4 bases, and 8 bases lay between the germline ends. CDR1 and CDR2 from the germline V gene are SGHRS and YFSETQ. The CDR3, as DNA: TGCGCCAGCAGCTTGGGACAGGAGGGAAACACCATATATTTT. Its protein is CASSLGQEGNTIYF.

This chain joins TRBV6-5 and TRBJ1-5; D is unclear. The CDR3 contains 14 residues. With 2 bases removed from V and 4 bases from J, the gap between germline ends came to 9 bases. Germline lookup yields CDR1 MNHEY and CDR2 SVGAGI. The CDR3 DNA follows: TGTGCCAGCAGTTACATCGGTTGGAATCAGCCCCAGCATTTT. Its translation: CASSYIGWNQPQHF.